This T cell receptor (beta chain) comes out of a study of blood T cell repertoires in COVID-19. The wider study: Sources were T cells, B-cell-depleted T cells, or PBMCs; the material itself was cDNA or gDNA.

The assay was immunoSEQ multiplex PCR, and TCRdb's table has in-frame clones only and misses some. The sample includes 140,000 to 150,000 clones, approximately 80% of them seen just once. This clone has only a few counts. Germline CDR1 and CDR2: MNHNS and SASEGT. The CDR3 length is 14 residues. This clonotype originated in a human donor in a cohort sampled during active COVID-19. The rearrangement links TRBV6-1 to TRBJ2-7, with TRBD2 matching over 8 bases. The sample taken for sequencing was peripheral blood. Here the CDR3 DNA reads TGTGCCAGCAGTCAAGCGGGAGTCGGGTACGAGCAGTACGTC. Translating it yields CASSQAGVGYEQYV.